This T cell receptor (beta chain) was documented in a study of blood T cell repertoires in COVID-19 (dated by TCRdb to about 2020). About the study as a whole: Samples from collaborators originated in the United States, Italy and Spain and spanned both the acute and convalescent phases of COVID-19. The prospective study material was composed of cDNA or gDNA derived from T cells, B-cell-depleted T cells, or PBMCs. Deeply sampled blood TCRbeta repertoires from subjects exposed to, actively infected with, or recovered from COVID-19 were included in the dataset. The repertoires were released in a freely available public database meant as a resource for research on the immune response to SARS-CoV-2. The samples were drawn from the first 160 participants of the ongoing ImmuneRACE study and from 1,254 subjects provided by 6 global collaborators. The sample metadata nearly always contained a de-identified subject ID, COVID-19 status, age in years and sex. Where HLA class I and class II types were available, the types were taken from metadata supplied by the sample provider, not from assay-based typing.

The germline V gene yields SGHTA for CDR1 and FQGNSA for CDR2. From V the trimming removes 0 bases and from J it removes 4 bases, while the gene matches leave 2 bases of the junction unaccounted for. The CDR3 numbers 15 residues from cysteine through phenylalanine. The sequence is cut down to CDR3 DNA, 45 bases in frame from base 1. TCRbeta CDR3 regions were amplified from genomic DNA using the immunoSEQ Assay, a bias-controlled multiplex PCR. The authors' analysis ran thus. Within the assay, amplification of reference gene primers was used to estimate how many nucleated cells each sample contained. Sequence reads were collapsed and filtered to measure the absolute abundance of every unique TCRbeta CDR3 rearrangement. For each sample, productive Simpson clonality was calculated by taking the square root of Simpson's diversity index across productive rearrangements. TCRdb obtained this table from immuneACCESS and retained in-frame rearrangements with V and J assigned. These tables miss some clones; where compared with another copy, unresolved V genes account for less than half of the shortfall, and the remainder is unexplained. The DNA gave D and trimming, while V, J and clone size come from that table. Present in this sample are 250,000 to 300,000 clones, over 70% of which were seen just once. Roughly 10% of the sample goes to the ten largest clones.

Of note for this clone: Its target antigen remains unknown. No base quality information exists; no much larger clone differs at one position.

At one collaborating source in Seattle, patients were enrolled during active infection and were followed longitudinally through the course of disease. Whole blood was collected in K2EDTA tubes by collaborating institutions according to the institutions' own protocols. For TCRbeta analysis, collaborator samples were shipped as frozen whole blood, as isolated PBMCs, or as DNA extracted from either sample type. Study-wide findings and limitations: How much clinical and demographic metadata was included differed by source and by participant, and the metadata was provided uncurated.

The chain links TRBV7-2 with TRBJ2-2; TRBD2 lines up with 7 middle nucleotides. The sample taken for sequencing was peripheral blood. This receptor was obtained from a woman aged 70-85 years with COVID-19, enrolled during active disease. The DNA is TGTGCCAGCAGCTTAGCTAGCGGGTTCACCGGGGAGCTGTTTTTT. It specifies CASSLASGFTGELFF.